One and the same sample provided the 22 T cell receptor beta chains below, sequenced in a study of blood T cell repertoires in COVID-19. Profiling relied on immunoSEQ multiplex PCR, and the TCRdb table lists in-frame clones only, not all of them. The sample has roughly 250,000 clones, just under 85% seen once. The sequencing sample was made of peripheral blood. The receptors come from an elderly woman with acute or convalescent COVID-19.

This clone has just one count. The V call is TRBV27, the J call TRBJ1-2, with TRBD1 matching over 9 bases. V lost 6 bases to trimming and J lost 5 bases; unmatched junction nucleotides: 4. The V gene's germline CDR1 is MNHEY and CDR2 SMNVEV (reference sequence). There are 13 residues in the CDR3. Written as DNA, the CDR3 is TGTGCCAGCAGGCCGACAGGGGGATATGGCTACACCTTC. Translating it yields CASRPTGGYGYTF.

This clone turned up a few times. This sequence joins TRBV7-3 and TRBJ1-2; TRBD1 aligns across 7 bases. Germline lookup yields CDR1 SGHTA and CDR2 FQGTGA. After removal of 6 bases from V and 6 bases from J, the junction contained 7 bases not matched to a gene. The CDR3 totals 13 residues. The CDR3 loop is CASSTGTADGYTF. Written as DNA, the CDR3 is TGTGCCAGCAGTACAGGGACAGCGGATGGCTACACCTTC.

This clone has a single count. V is TRBV7-8 and J is TRBJ1-1, with TRBD1 identical over 8 bases. Germline V gives CDR1 SGHVS, CDR2 FQNEAQ. Germline trimming cut 6 bases from V and 5 bases from J; bases unmatched to any gene: 26. CDR3 size: 20 residues. CDR3 protein: CASRPLRPGQGVMRWTEAFF. DNA for the CDR3: TGTGCCAGCAGACCCCTCCGACCCGGACAGGGCGTTATGAGGTGGACTGAAGCTTTCTTT.

The J gene is TRBJ2-4, the V gene TRBV5-1, with 7 nucleotides matching TRBD2. The J segment lost 6 bases and the V segment lost 2 bases, leaving 5 bases of the junction unmatched. CDR1 is SGHRS and CDR2 is YFSETQ in the germline V gene. The CDR3 is made up of 14 amino acids. The CDR3 DNA follows: TGCGCCAGCAGCTTCAGCGGGGAGGGAAACATTCAGTACTTC. It codes for CASSFSGEGNIQYF.

The chain links TRBV18 to TRBJ1-2; D is perhaps TRBD1 (6 bases). In germline, CDR1 is KGHSH, CDR2 LQKENI. V was trimmed by 2 bases and J by 5 bases, leaving 21 bases between them. This CDR3 comprises 17 residues. CDR3 region: CASSPAAITLGAYGYTF. CDR3 sequence (DNA): TGTGCCAGCTCACCAGCGGCAATCACTCTGGGGGCTTATGGCTACACCTTC.

In DNA, the CDR3 is TGTGCCAGCAGCTTAGGGCAGGGGAGGGATGAGCAGTTCTTC. Its protein is CASSLGQGRDEQFF. The chain links TRBV11-3 to TRBJ2-1, with D possibly being TRBD2 (7 bases). Germline CDR1 SGHNT, CDR2 YENEEA. There are 14 residues in the CDR3. Trimming cost V 1 base and J 8 bases, with 12 bases left between them.

The chain uses TRBV24-1 and TRBJ2-1, with D perhaps TRBD2 (6 bases). The V end lost 2 bases, the J end lost 3 bases, and 16 bases lay between the germline ends. This CDR3 is built from 17 residues. CDR1 is KGHDR, CDR2 SFDVKD, per germline. DNA for the CDR3: TGTGCCACCAGTGATTCCCTGCGGGGAGATATCTACAATGAGCAGTTCTTC. Translating gives CATSDSLRGDIYNEQFF.

The chain uses TRBV2 and TRBJ1-1; D ambiguous. Germline V CDR1 and CDR2: SNHLY, FYNNEI. The CDR3 contains 14 residues. With 2 bases removed from V and 1 base from J, the gap between germline ends came to 8 bases. The CDR3 coding sequence is TGTGCCAGCAGTGAAACGGGGAGGAACACTGAAGCTTTCTTT. Translating it yields CASSETGRNTEAFF.

The J gene is TRBJ2-7, the V gene TRBV5-5, with D possibly TRBD1 on 6 matching bases. CDR1 and CDR2 (germline): SGHKS, YYEKEE (reference sequence). Trimming took off 4 bases at V and 9 bases at J, with 20 bases between the two ends. CDR3 length: 14 residues. The CDR3 sequence is CASSLTGTNVGQYF. CDR3 in DNA: TGTGCCAGCAGCCTCACCGGGACAAATGTGGGGCAGTACTTC.

There are a few counts of this clone. The sample carries other DNA sequences with the same CDR3. V is TRBV12-3 or TRBV12-4 and J is TRBJ1-5; unclear D gene. The V end lost 3 bases, the J end lost 0 bases, and 3 bases lay between the germline ends. There are 13 residues in the CDR3. DNA of the CDR3: TGTGCCAGCAGTTTCCGTAGCAATCAGCCCCAGCATTTT. Residues: CASSFRSNQPQHF.

Note on this clone: The sample holds other DNA sequences that translate to the same CDR3. The chain combines TRBV2 with TRBJ2-7; TRBD2 matches at 7 bases. Per germline, CDR1 SNHLY and CDR2 FYNNEI. After removal of 6 bases from V and 3 bases from J, the junction contained 8 bases not matched to a gene. The CDR3 loop spans 14 amino acids. CDR3 sequence reads: CASRLDGGIYEQYF. The CDR3 bases are TGTGCCAGCAGGTTAGACGGGGGGATCTACGAGCAGTACTTC.

The CDR3 bases are TGTGCCAGTAGTGGGCGGGGGGGCCGAGAGACCCAGTACTTC. Protein product: CASSGRGGRETQYF. The V and J genes are TRBV19 and TRBJ2-5, with TRBD2 matching 9 bases. V shed 5 bases and J 4 bases; nucleotides not matched to a gene: 5. CDR3 length: 14 residues. Looked up from germline, CDR1 is LNHDA and CDR2 is SQIVND (reference sequence).

The chain employs TRBV30 and TRBJ1-5; 7 nucleotides match TRBD1. Unmatched junction bases numbered 3, after V lost 2 bases and J lost 5 bases. This CDR3 has 13 amino acids. Germline V gene data show CDR1 as GTSNPN and CDR2 as SVGIG (reference sequence). The chain's CDR3 is CAWSFQGDQPQHF. CDR3 DNA: TGTGCCTGGAGTTTCCAGGGGGATCAGCCCCAGCATTTT.

The rearrangement links TRBV27 to TRBJ1-1, with TRBD1 as a possible D gene (5 bases). Germline values: CDR1 MNHEY, CDR2 SMNVEV (reference sequence). V gave up 10 bases and J gave up 5 bases, with 17 bases separating them. The CDR3 loop spans 13 amino acids. Here the CDR3 DNA reads TGTGCCACCAGACGACAGTGGGGTACTGAAGCTTTCTTT. Its translation: CATRRQWGTEAFF.

DNA of the CDR3: TGCGCCAGCAGCCAAGATCAAGCGGCGGGTAATGAAAAACTGTTTTTT. This encodes CASSQDQAAGNEKLFF. The rearrangement uses TRBV4-1 and TRBJ1-4; D call uncertain. Germline-derived CDR1 and CDR2 are MGHRA and YSYEKL. V gave up 0 bases and J gave up 4 bases, with 12 bases separating them. There are 16 residues in the CDR3.

This chain joins TRBV7-2 and TRBJ2-7, with D possibly matching TRBD1 (5 bases). The CDR3 spans 19 residues. Germline V gives CDR1 SGHTA, CDR2 FQGNSA. Between the trimmed V and J ends, which lost 1 base and 6 bases, there was a span of 28 bases. CDR3 loop: CASSLGGQGYIPVTPEQYF. As DNA, the CDR3 is TGTGCCAGCAGCTTAGGGGGCCAAGGGTATATCCCCGTTACCCCCGAGCAGTACTTC.

This clone appeared once. V usage is TRBV7-2 and J usage is TRBJ2-5, with D perhaps matching TRBD2 (7 bases). V was pared by 5 bases and J by 4 bases, with 17 bases between. In germline, CDR1 is SGHTA, CDR2 FQGNSA. CDR3 length: 15 residues. The CDR3 DNA follows: TGTGCCAGCAGCCCGGGTGGGGGGGGCGGAGAGACCCAGTACTTC. Amino acids: CASSPGGGGGETQYF.

This clone was seen only a few times. The genes are TRBV19 and TRBJ2-2; a weak D match, TRBD2 (7 bases). Trimming took off 1 base at V and 4 bases at J, with 13 bases between the two ends. The germline CDR1 and CDR2 sequences are LNHDA and SQIVND (reference sequence). The CDR3 extends over 16 amino acids. CDR3: CASSIAGGPITGELFF. In DNA, the CDR3 is TGTGCCAGTAGTATAGCGGGGGGCCCCATCACCGGGGAGCTGTTTTTT.

This sequence joins TRBV10-3 and TRBJ2-7; 11 nucleotides match TRBD2. Germline V CDR1 and CDR2: ENHRY, SYGVKD. The CDR3 totals 13 residues. With V trimmed by 10 bases and J by 3 bases, 5 bases remained unmatched. The CDR3 region has the DNA TGTGCCACCTCGGGACTAGCGGACTACGAGCAGTACTTC. It translates to CATSGLADYEQYF.

The J gene is TRBJ2-1, the V gene TRBV6-6, with D possibly being TRBD2 (6 bases). CDR3 size: 14 residues. Trimming cost V 6 bases and J 7 bases, with 16 bases left between them. Germline assignment: CDR1 MNHNY and CDR2 SVGAGI (reference sequence). This CDR3 is CASSFLSGTNEQFF. The CDR3 DNA reads TGTGCCAGCAGCTTTCTCTCCGGGACTAATGAGCAGTTCTTC.

The gene calls are TRBV5-1 and TRBJ2-7; no clear D. The CDR3 runs 14 residues. Germline CDR1 is SGHRS and CDR2 is YFSETQ. V gave up 5 bases and J gave up 0 bases, with 12 bases separating them. The CDR3 nucleotides are TGCGCCAGCAGGGTCGAGCTCTACTCCTACGAGCAGTACTTC. Translation gives CASRVELYSYEQYF.

The chain is built from TRBV27 and TRBJ1-5, with 8 bases matching TRBD1. The CDR3 sequence is 14 residues long. From germline, CDR1 is MNHEY and CDR2 SMNVEV (reference sequence). Trimming took 5 bases from V and 5 from J; bases not matched to a gene: 5. CDR3 nucleotides: TGTGCCAGCAGTGCTACAGGGGGGCATCAGCCCCAGCATTTT. As protein: CASSATGGHQPQHF.